This record looks at one T cell receptor beta chain sequence and its context. The entry originates in a study of T cell responses to AZD1222 COVID-19 vaccine. Sequencing was performed with immunoSEQ multiplex PCR; in TCRdb, only in-frame clones are kept and a portion is missing. This sample carries fewer than 150,000 clones, 92% of them seen once, and the ten largest clones take approximately 7.9%. Trimming at V came to 6 bases and at J to 6 bases, leaving 2 bases not matched to a gene. The CDR3 has 13 residues. The TCR sequence derives from an adult who received the AZD1222 COVID-19 vaccine. The V gene is TRBV12-3 or TRBV12-4, the J gene TRBJ1-6, with 7 bases aligning to TRBD1. The sample consisted of peripheral blood, taken 28 days after the second AZD1222 dose. CDR3 protein: CASSRQGNSPLHF. The CDR3 nucleotides read TGTGCCAGCAGCCGACAGGGTAATTCACCCCTCCACTTT.